Presented here are 19 T cell receptor beta chains from one specimen sequenced in a study of blood T cell repertoires in COVID-19. Only in-frame clones appear in the TCRdb table, and some are missing; sequencing was by immunoSEQ multiplex PCR. The sample consists of some 350,000 clones, 89% of them appearing once. The sample consisted of peripheral blood. Every receptor here comes from a woman between 25 and 40 years old with COVID-19, enrolled during active disease.

This clone was counted only a few times. J is TRBJ1-1 and V is TRBV2; no clear D. The germline V and J ends were trimmed by 6 bases and 2 bases, with 10 bases remaining between them. This CDR3 is 13 amino acids long. The V gene's germline CDR1 is SNHLY and CDR2 FYNNEI. The chain's CDR3 is CASRDTVNTEAFF. DNA for the CDR3: TGTGCCAGCAGAGACACCGTTAACACTGAAGCTTTCTTT.

The V call is TRBV2, the J call TRBJ1-1; possibly TRBD1 for D (5 bases). Per the germline V gene, CDR1 is SNHLY and CDR2 is FYNNEI. The V gene lost 2 bases and the J gene lost 5 bases, with 15 bases spanning the gap. This CDR3 comprises 15 residues. In DNA form, the CDR3 reads TGTGCCAGCAGTGAAATGGGGCACGGTGGAACTGAAGCTTTCTTT. Amino acid sequence: CASSEMGHGGTEAFF.

The chain employs TRBV5-4 and TRBJ1-6; 9 bases align to TRBD1. The CDR3 is 15 residues long. J was trimmed by 7 bases and V by 3 bases; bases with no gene match: 5. Germline assignment: CDR1 SGHNT and CDR2 YYREEE (reference sequence). CDR3 region: CASSSSGTGNSPLHF. CDR3 coding DNA: TGTGCCAGCAGCTCCTCCGGGACAGGGAATTCACCCCTCCACTTT.

The rearrangement links TRBV5-8 to TRBJ2-1; D perhaps matches TRBD2 (5 bases). The V gene lost 6 bases and the J gene lost 4 bases, with 17 bases spanning the gap. Germline CDR1 SGHTS, CDR2 YDEGEE. The CDR3 is 15 residues long. The CDR3 region has the DNA TGTGCCAGCACCCTCGGATTGGCGGGTTACAATGAGCAGTTCTTC. This encodes CASTLGLAGYNEQFF.

The J gene is TRBJ2-1, the V gene TRBV14, with TRBD2 matching over 9 bases. V was pared by 0 bases and J by 8 bases, with 8 bases of the junction left unmatched. The CDR3 spans 16 residues. Germline V gene lookup returns CDR1 SGHDN and CDR2 FVKESK. The CDR3 region is CASSQDRASGIYEQFF. For the CDR3, the DNA is TGTGCCAGCAGCCAAGATCGCGCTAGCGGGATCTATGAGCAGTTCTTC. The full variable domain, its missing parts supplied by reference TRBV14 and TRBJ2-1, is EAGVTQFPSHSVIEKGQTVTLRCDPISGHDNLYWYRRVMGKEIKFLLHFVKESKQDESGMPNNRFLAERTGGTYSTLKVQPAELEDSGVYFCASSQDRASGIYEQFFGPGTRLTVL.

The rearrangement links TRBV5-1 to TRBJ2-1, with a weak D call TRBD2 (6 bases). Trimming took 4 bases from V and 7 from J, leaving 18 bases between them. The germline CDR1 and CDR2 sequences are SGHRS and YFSETQ. This CDR3 is 15 amino acids long. Written as DNA, the CDR3 is TGCGCCAGCAGCCCACGCGGGATACCGGGGAATGAGCAGTTCTTC. Protein product: CASSPRGIPGNEQFF.

The V gene is TRBV24-1, the J gene TRBJ2-1; 7 nucleotides align to TRBD1. The CDR3 has 17 residues. Per germline, CDR1 KGHDR and CDR2 SFDVKD. Losses at the gene ends were 3 bases for V and 0 bases for J; bases not matched to a gene: 7. This CDR3 is CATSDLRRGSSYNEQFF. CDR3 DNA: TGTGCCACCAGTGATCTCCGCAGGGGGAGCTCCTACAATGAGCAGTTCTTC.

This chain joins TRBV19 and TRBJ2-5; 11 bases fit TRBD1. This CDR3 has 14 residues. The V and J ends lost 10 bases and 5 bases, in that order; junction bases with no gene match: 9. CDR1 LNHDA and CDR2 SQIVND come from the germline V gene (reference sequence). CDR3 residues: CATSDRGLLETQYF. The CDR3 bases are TGTGCCACCTCGGACAGGGGGCTTCTGGAGACCCAGTACTTC.

V gene TRBV6-5 combines with J gene TRBJ1-2; D is ambiguous. The CDR3 consists of 15 residues. In germline, CDR1 is MNHEY, CDR2 SVGAGI. V shed 2 bases and J shed 4 bases, with 14 bases lying between them. The CDR3 DNA reads TGTGCCAGCAGTTACGATAGGGAGCGGGGCTATGGCTACACCTTC. Translating gives CASSYDRERGYGYTF.

The V call is TRBV4-3, the J call TRBJ2-1, with 15 bases fitting TRBD2. The CDR3 totals 18 residues. Germline CDR1 is LGHNA and CDR2 is YSLEER. The ends lost 0 bases at V and 10 bases at J; junction bases unmatched: 10. Written as DNA, the CDR3 is TGCGCCAGCAGCCAAGACGGACTAGCGGGGGGGAAGTCGTGGGAGCAGTTCTTC. It is translated as CASSQDGLAGGKSWEQFF.

This clone was counted a single time. The chain employs TRBV27 and TRBJ1-1, with D unclear. CDR1 MNHEY and CDR2 SMNVEV come from the germline V gene (reference sequence). The CDR3 loop spans 13 amino acids. The V and J ends lost 5 bases and 2 bases respectively, with 9 bases between them. This CDR3 is CASSITANTEAFF. Here the CDR3 DNA reads TGTGCCAGCAGTATAACAGCTAACACTGAAGCTTTCTTT.

J is TRBJ1-6 and V is TRBV7-2; 8 bases are a match to TRBD1. V shed 10 bases and J 10 bases; nucleotides not matched to a gene: 12. Germline CDR1 and CDR2: SGHTA and FQGNSA. The CDR3 runs to 14 residues. DNA for the CDR3: TGTGCCACCGCTCCGGGACAGGTGAACTCACCCCTCCACTTT. Its translation is CATAPGQVNSPLHF. Full variable domain (outside the CDR3, taken from reference TRBV7-2 and TRBJ1-6): GAGVSQSPSNKVTEKGKDVELRCDPISGHTALYWYRQSLGQGLEFLIYFQGNSAPDKSGLPSDRFSAERTGGSVSTLTIQRTQQEDSAVYLCATAPGQVNSPLHFGNGTRLTVT.

This clone was seen a single time. The chain carries TRBV9 and TRBJ2-7, with a weak D call TRBD1 (5 bases). The CDR3 is 15 amino acids. The germline gives CDR1 SGDLS, CDR2 YYNGEE. The germline V and J ends were trimmed by 2 bases and 3 bases, with 15 bases remaining between them. The CDR3 DNA follows: TGTGCCAGCAGCGTTAGACCAGGGATCCTCTACGAGCAGTACTTC. Residues: CASSVRPGILYEQYF. The variable domain in full, completed from reference TRBV9 and TRBJ2-7, reads DSGVTQTPKHLITATGQRVTLRCSPRSGDLSVYWYQQSLDQGLQFLIQYYNGEERAKGNILERFSAQQFPDLHSELNLSSLELGDSALYFCASSVRPGILYEQYFGPGTRLTVT.

V and J are TRBV14 and TRBJ2-7; no firm D call. V lost 3 bases, J lost 3 bases, and 3 bases lay in between. The CDR3 consists of 11 residues. The germline CDR1 and CDR2 sequences are SGHDN and FVKESK. The CDR3 loop is CASSHHYEQYV. The CDR3 coding sequence is TGTGCCAGCAGCCATCACTACGAGCAGTACGTC.

Concerning this clone: An end of the junction does not agree with germline; a read error may underlie this. CDR3 sequence reads: CASSQASGGIRYF. CDR3 nucleotide sequence: TGCGCCAGCAGCCAAGCTAGCGGGGGGATTCGGTACTTC. The chain is built from TRBV4-1 and TRBJ2-4, with 11 positions matching TRBD2. This CDR3 has 13 amino acids. CDR1 is MGHRA, CDR2 YSYEKL, per germline.

This clone was seen a single time. The same CDR3 is also encoded by other DNA sequences in this sample. The gene calls are TRBV7-2 and TRBJ2-1, with 8 bases that match TRBD2. The length of the CDR3 is 13 residues. Germline CDR1 and CDR2: SGHTA and FQGNSA. V was clipped by 4 bases and J by 9 bases; unmatched bases: 5. In nucleotides, the CDR3 is TGTGCCAGCAGCTCCGGACTAGCCGGTGAGCAGTTCTTC. Its protein product is CASSSGLAGEQFF.

This clone was seen once. The chain has TRBV27 and TRBJ2-1, with 7 bases lining up with TRBD1. The V gene end was trimmed by 1 base and the J gene end by 0 bases; junction bases not matched to a gene: 6. The CDR3 is 17 amino acids. CDR1 and CDR2 (germline): MNHEY, SMNVEV (reference sequence). The CDR3 DNA reads as TGTGCCAGCAGTTTATTTGGGGACAGCCCCTCCTACAATGAGCAGTTCTTC. This encodes CASSLFGDSPSYNEQFF.

This rearrangement joins TRBV19 to TRBJ2-3; 9 bases align to TRBD1. The trim removed 1 base at V and 6 bases at J, leaving 5 bases unmatched. This CDR3 is built from 15 residues. CDR1 and CDR2 from the germline V gene are LNHDA and SQIVND (reference sequence). The CDR3, as DNA: TGTGCCAGTAGTATAGGGACAGGGGATTTCGATACGCAGTATTTT. Translation: CASSIGTGDFDTQYF.

This rearrangement joins TRBV5-1 to TRBJ1-5; TRBD1 agrees at 8 bases. The V and J ends lost 0 bases and 4 bases, in that order; junction bases with no gene match: 6. Per germline, CDR1 SGHRS and CDR2 YFSETQ. The length of the CDR3 is 16 residues. CDR3 sequence reads: CASSLEGRGQNQPQHF. As DNA, the CDR3 is TGCGCCAGCAGCTTGGAAGGCAGGGGGCAGAATCAGCCCCAGCATTTT.